This T cell receptor beta chain was captured by sequencing in a study of response to subunit inactivated influenza vaccine. TCRdb re-analysed the RT-PCR reads in MiXCR, keeping a single row per CDR3 protein. The sample consists of about 500,000 distinct CDR3 sequences, 13% of them appearing once. Looked up from germline, CDR1 is MNHEY and CDR2 is SVGEGT. There are 15 residues in the CDR3. With V trimmed by 3 bases and J by 4 bases, 9 bases remained unmatched. This receptor was identified in a man aged 50 to 60 who received an inactivated influenza vaccine. The chain couples TRBV6-2 or TRBV6-3 to TRBJ2-7; TRBD2 matches 7 bases. This specimen consisted of PBMCs from blood, obtained 40 to 50 days after vaccination. DNA of the CDR3: TGTGCCAGCAGTTATCAGCGGGGAGGGCTGTACGAGCAGTACTTC. Encoded protein: CASSYQRGGLYEQYF.